The text below deals with one T cell receptor (beta chain). Germline-derived CDR1 and CDR2 are SGHRS and YFSETQ. V lost 3 bases to trimming and J lost 0 bases; unmatched junction nucleotides: 5. CDR3 size: 15 residues. The entry originates in a study of blood T cell repertoires in COVID-19. Per the original methods: How many nucleated cells were present was estimated from reference gene primer amplification. Profiled with immunoSEQ multiplex PCR; TCRdb holds only in-frame clones, not every one. D and trimming were read from the DNA, whereas the V and J calls and clone size are those reported in that table. The data show about 83,000 clones, about 84% seen once.

The chain couples TRBV5-1 to TRBJ1-2, with TRBD1 matching over 7 bases. The source is a man in his fifties with active COVID-19. The sample comprised peripheral blood. The CDR3 DNA follows: TGCGCCAGCAGCTGGTGGGACAGCCCTAACTATGGCTACACCTTC. It translates to CASSWWDSPNYGYTF.